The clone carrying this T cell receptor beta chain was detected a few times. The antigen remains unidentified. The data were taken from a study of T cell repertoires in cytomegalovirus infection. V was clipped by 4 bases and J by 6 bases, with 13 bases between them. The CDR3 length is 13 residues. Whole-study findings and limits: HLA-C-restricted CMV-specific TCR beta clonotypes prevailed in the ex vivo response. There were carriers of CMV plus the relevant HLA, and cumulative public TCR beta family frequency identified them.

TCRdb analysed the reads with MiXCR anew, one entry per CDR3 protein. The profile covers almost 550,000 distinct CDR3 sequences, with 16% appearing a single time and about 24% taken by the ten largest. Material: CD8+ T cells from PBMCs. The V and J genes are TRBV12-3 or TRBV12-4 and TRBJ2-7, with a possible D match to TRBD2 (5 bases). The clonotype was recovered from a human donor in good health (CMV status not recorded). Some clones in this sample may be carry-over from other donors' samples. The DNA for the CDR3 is TGTGCCAGCAGTTCTCCTCCGGCGGGCGAGCAGTACTTC. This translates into CASSSPPAGEQYF.